These 11 T cell receptor beta chains came from one sample sequenced in a study of control samples from healthy donors and cancer patients (dated by TCRdb to the early 2020s). To prepare the library, the immunoSEQ multiplex PCR assay was applied. TCRdb took over this immuneACCESS table, retaining in-frame rearrangements with V and J assigned. Such tables are incomplete; in checked studies, under half of the missing clones stem from an unresolved V gene, and the remainder is unexplained. The sample table shows 60,000 to 75,000 clones, and approximately 89% are seen once. Together, the top ten hold approximately 2.3% of the sample. Sequenced input: PBMCs. The receptors here all came from a woman between 45 and 65 years old with head and neck cancer.

The CDR3 coding sequence is TGTGCCAGCAGCCAATGGGGGCAGGGAACCGACGCTTTCTTT. Amino acid sequence: CASSQWGQGTDAFF. This chain uses TRBV16 with TRBJ1-1; weak D call: TRBD1 (6 bases). CDR1 and CDR2 from the germline V gene are KGHSY and FQNENV. Trimming took off 1 base at V and 11 bases at J, with 17 bases between the two ends. The CDR3 covers 14 residues.

This chain joins TRBV9 and TRBJ2-1; tentatively, D is TRBD1 or TRBD2 (5 bases each). V was cut by 4 bases and J by 8 bases, with 16 bases left in between. Germline V gene data show CDR1 as SGDLS and CDR2 as YYNGEE. This CDR3 has 14 residues. The CDR3 reads CASSPAGALHEQFF. The CDR3 DNA sequence: TGTGCCAGCAGCCCCGCCGGGGCCCTACATGAGCAGTTCTTC.

The rearrangement joins TRBV11-2 to TRBJ1-2, with D maybe TRBD1 (5 bases). Germline lookup yields CDR1 SGHAT and CDR2 FQNNGV. CDR3 length equals 15 residues. V shed 1 base and J shed 8 bases, with 17 bases lying between them. The CDR3 sequence: CASSLGPGPAMGYTF. Written as DNA, the CDR3 is TGTGCCAGCAGCTTAGGGCCGGGACCGGCTATGGGCTACACCTTC.

The V gene is TRBV11-2, the J gene TRBJ1-2; D is undetermined. V lost 5 bases to trimming and J lost 8 bases, with 15 bases between them. The CDR3 loop spans 13 amino acids. CDR1 is SGHAT, CDR2 FQNNGV, per germline. The CDR3 is CASSPSPRIGYTF. The CDR3 nucleotides are TGTGCCAGCAGCCCATCCCCCCGCATCGGCTACACCTTC.

This chain connects TRBV27 to TRBJ1-6; TRBD1 might be the D (5 bases). With 1 base removed from V and 7 bases from J, the gap between germline ends came to 11 bases. The CDR3 extends over 15 amino acids. Germline CDR1 MNHEY, CDR2 SMNVEV (reference sequence). The CDR3 bases are TGTGCCAGCAGTTTATGGCCGGGACGGAATTCACCCCTCCACTTT. Translated: CASSLWPGRNSPLHF.

The gene calls are TRBV7-2 and TRBJ1-5; tentative D call: TRBD1 (5 bases). CDR3 size: 14 residues. V was trimmed by 6 bases and J by 0 bases, leaving 9 bases between them. Per germline, CDR1 SGHTA and CDR2 FQGNSA. Here the CDR3 reads CASRGQNSNQPQHF. CDR3 bases: TGTGCCAGCAGGGGGCAGAATAGCAATCAGCCCCAGCATTTT.

The chain has TRBV6-5 and TRBJ1-1, with D uncertain. This CDR3 is built from 14 residues. Germline CDR1 reads MNHEY; CDR2 reads SVGAGI. V lost 0 bases, J lost 0 bases, and 5 bases lay in between. The CDR3 sequence: CASSYSEVNTEAFF. The CDR3 DNA follows: TGTGCCAGCAGTTACTCGGAGGTGAACACTGAAGCTTTCTTT.

The chain combines TRBV5-1 with TRBJ2-1; 8 nucleotides align to TRBD2. The CDR3 length is 15 residues. With 7 bases clipped from V and 1 base from J, the junction kept 7 bases outside the gene matches. Germline V CDR1 and CDR2: SGHRS, YFSETQ. CDR3 in DNA: TGCGCCAGCTACAGCGGGGGCCAATCCTACAATGAGCAGTTCTTC. Its protein product is CASYSGGQSYNEQFF. The full variable domain, completed using reference TRBV5-1 and TRBJ2-1, is KAGVTQTPRYLIKTRGQQVTLSCSPISGHRSVSWYQQTPGQGLQFLFEYFSETQRNKGNFPGRFSGRQFSNSRSEMNVSTLELGDSALYLCASYSGGQSYNEQFFGPGTRLTVL.

The rearrangement uses TRBV19 and TRBJ2-3; no clear D. Germline V gene data show CDR1 as LNHDA and CDR2 as SQIVND (reference sequence). CDR3 size: 14 residues. V lost 4 bases, J lost 4 bases, and 12 bases lay in between. The CDR3 coding sequence is TGTGCCAGTAGTACCGACGGGCGTCCAGATACGCAGTATTTT. Its protein product is CASSTDGRPDTQYF.

The CDR3 spells CASSPQFVESNSPLHF. The CDR3 nucleotides are TGCGCCAGCAGCCCCCAGTTCGTTGAGAGCAATTCACCCCTCCACTTT. This chain joins TRBV4-1 and TRBJ1-6; no clear D. Trimming took off 4 bases at V and 7 bases at J, with 17 bases between the two ends. Germline lookup yields CDR1 MGHRA and CDR2 YSYEKL. The CDR3 is 16 residues long.

This chain connects TRBV5-1 to TRBJ2-1; D may be TRBD1 or TRBD2 (6 bases each). The V gene's germline CDR1 is SGHRS and CDR2 YFSETQ. The length of the CDR3 is 15 residues. The ends were cut back, 1 base at V and 8 bases at J, with 16 bases in the middle. The chain's CDR3 is CASSLRIGGNYEQFF. For the CDR3, the DNA is TGCGCCAGCAGCTTGAGGATAGGGGGGAACTATGAGCAGTTCTTC.